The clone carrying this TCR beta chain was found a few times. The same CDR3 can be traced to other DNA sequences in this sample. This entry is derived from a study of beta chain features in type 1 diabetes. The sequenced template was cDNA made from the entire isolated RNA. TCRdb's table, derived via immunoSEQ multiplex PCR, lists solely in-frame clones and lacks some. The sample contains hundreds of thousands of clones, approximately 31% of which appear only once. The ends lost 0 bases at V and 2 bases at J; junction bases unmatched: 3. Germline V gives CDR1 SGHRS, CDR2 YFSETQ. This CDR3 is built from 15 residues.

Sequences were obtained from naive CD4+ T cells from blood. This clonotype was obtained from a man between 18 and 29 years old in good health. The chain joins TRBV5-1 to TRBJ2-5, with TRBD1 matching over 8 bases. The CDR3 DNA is TGCGCCAGCAGCTTGGTAGGACAGGGTCAAGAGACCCAGTACTTC. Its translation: CASSLVGQGQETQYF. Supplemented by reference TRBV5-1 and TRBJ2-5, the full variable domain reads KAGVTQTPRYLIKTRGQQVTLSCSPISGHRSVSWYQQTPGQGLQFLFEYFSETQRNKGNFPGRFSGRQFSNSRSEMNVSTLELGDSALYLCASSLVGQGQETQYFGPGTRLLVL.